One sample yielded the 27 T cell receptor beta chains listed below, sequenced in a study of metastatic and nonmetastatic thyroid tumors. No treatment had been given to any patient before thyroid surgery. MiXCR re-clonotyped the PCR reads for TCRdb. This sample carries some 38,000 clones, approximately 13% of them seen once, and the ten largest clones take more than 8%. The sample consisted of blood. The origin of the receptors is a female donor with papillary thyroid cancer or a benign thyroid nodule (not recorded which). Some clones in this sample may be carry-over from other donors' samples.

This clone qualifies as medium-sized. This chain joins TRBV6-9 and TRBJ2-1, with a weak D call TRBD1 (5 bases). CDR1 and CDR2 (germline): MNHGY, SVAAGI. Trimming left V 10 bases short and J 6 bases short, with 16 bases between. CDR3 length equals 13 residues. The CDR3, as DNA: TGTGCCAACACAATGGACAATATCAATGAGCAGTTCTTC. It encodes CANTMDNINEQFF.

This clone has a handful of counts. The chain recombines TRBV6-1 with TRBJ1-2, with TRBD1 matching 8 bases. Per germline, CDR1 MNHNS and CDR2 SASEGT. This CDR3 is 14 amino acids long. V shed 6 bases and J 5 bases; nucleotides not matched to a gene: 8. CDR3 nucleotides: TGTGCCAGCAGCCTCCTGGACAGGGTTTATGGCTACACCTTC. Encoded protein: CASSLLDRVYGYTF.

This clone has only a few counts. The rearrangement links TRBV7-8 to TRBJ2-2; 8 positions match TRBD2. The germline V gene has CDR1 SGHVS and CDR2 FQNEAQ. Trimming cost V 3 bases and J 4 bases; bases outside gene matches: 7. This CDR3 comprises 16 residues. The CDR3 DNA reads TGTGCCAGCAGCTTCAGCGGGAGCGTAAGCACCGGGGAGCTGTTTTTT. It specifies CASSFSGSVSTGELFF.

Ten or more counts support this clone. The chain has TRBV7-9 and TRBJ1-1; TRBD1 is a possible D gene (5 bases). The CDR3 spans 14 residues. The V end lost 2 bases, the J end lost 7 bases, and 14 bases lay between the germline ends. Germline V gene lookup returns CDR1 SEHNR and CDR2 FQNEAQ (reference sequence). The CDR3 DNA reads as TGTGCCAGCAGCTTATTCCAACAGGCGGGTGAAGCTTTCTTT. Protein product: CASSLFQQAGEAFF.

In the case of this clone: Sequence at one end of the junction differs from germline and may be a read error. This chain links TRBV6-1 with TRBJ1-2; tentatively, D is TRBD1 (5 bases). There are 13 residues in the CDR3. Germline lookup yields CDR1 MNHNS and CDR2 SASEGT. CDR3 coding DNA: TGTGCCAGCAGTCCCGCCGGGCGTAGGGGCTACAGCTTC. Its translation is CASSPAGRRGYSF.

This clone was counted ten times or more. The J gene is TRBJ2-3, the V gene TRBV15; D possibly corresponds to TRBD2 (5 bases). Looked up from germline, CDR1 is LNHNV and CDR2 is YYDKDF (reference sequence). CDR3 size: 16 residues. V gave up 0 bases and J gave up 2 bases, with 12 bases separating them. The CDR3 is CATSRDWRAATDTQYF. The CDR3 DNA reads TGTGCCACCAGCAGAGATTGGCGGGCCGCCACAGATACGCAGTATTTT.

The chain joins TRBV7-9 to TRBJ2-7; D unclear. The V gene's germline CDR1 is SEHNR and CDR2 FQNEAQ (reference sequence). V was cut by 3 bases and J by 1 base, with 13 bases left in between. The CDR3 is made up of 15 amino acids. The CDR3 here is CASSFKDPGSYEQYF. The CDR3 nucleotides read TGTGCCAGCAGCTTCAAAGACCCCGGGTCCTACGAGCAGTACTTC.

This clone appeared a few times. At one boundary the junction diverges from the germline segment, which might be a read error. This rearrangement joins TRBV12-3 or TRBV12-4 to TRBJ2-1; no definite D call. The CDR3 consists of 14 residues. The CDR3 sequence: CAISLLGCADEQFF. CDR3 sequence (DNA): TGTGCCATCAGTTTATTGGGGTGCGCGGATGAGCAGTTCTTC.

This clone was seen repeatedly, ten times or more. The chain links TRBV7-2 to TRBJ1-3; D not resolved. The V gene's germline CDR1 is SGHTA and CDR2 FQGNSA. This CDR3 is 15 amino acids long. Trimming left V 5 bases short and J 0 bases short, with 11 bases between. The CDR3 DNA follows: TGTGCCAGCAGCCCTACAATAAGCTCTGGAAACACCATATATTTT. As protein: CASSPTISSGNTIYF.

Ten or more counts support this clone. This chain joins TRBV30 and TRBJ1-1, with D possibly being TRBD1 (5 bases). V gave up 5 bases and J gave up 0 bases, with 10 bases separating them. CDR1 and CDR2 from the germline V gene are GTSNPN and SVGIG (reference sequence). The CDR3 is 13 amino acids. The CDR3 region is CAWGGALNTEAFF. The CDR3 DNA reads as TGTGCCTGGGGGGGAGCCTTGAACACTGAAGCTTTCTTT. The full variable domain, completed using reference TRBV30 and TRBJ1-1, is SQTIHQWPATLVQPVGSPLSLECTVEGTSNPNLYWYRQAAGRGLQLLFYSVGIGQISSEVPQNLSASRPQDRQFILSSKKLLLSDSGFYLCAWGGALNTEAFFGQGTRLTVV.

Ten or more counts support this clone. J is TRBJ2-3 and V is TRBV2, with D uncertain. From germline, CDR1 is SNHLY and CDR2 FYNNEI. The CDR3 loop spans 14 amino acids. Between the trimmed V and J ends, which lost 6 bases and 4 bases, there was a span of 14 bases. The CDR3 DNA reads as TGTGCCAGCAGCCCACTTCCGGGCCCAGATACGCAGTATTTT. As protein: CASSPLPGPDTQYF.

This clone was seen many times. CDR3 nucleotide sequence: TGCAGTGCTAGACTTGGGGGTGGGGGAGGCACTGAAGCTTTCTTT. It is translated as CSARLGGGGGTEAFF. This chain connects TRBV20-1 to TRBJ1-1; a weak D match, TRBD1 (5 bases). V was clipped by 2 bases and J by 4 bases, with 17 bases between them. This CDR3 has 15 amino acids. Per germline, CDR1 DFQATT and CDR2 SNEGSKA (reference sequence).

In its sample, this clone was seen many times. V gene TRBV7-2 combines with J gene TRBJ2-7, with TRBD1 matching over 8 bases. J lost 2 bases, V lost 4 bases, and 7 bases had no gene match. From germline, CDR1 is SGHTA and CDR2 FQGNSA. This CDR3 is 15 amino acids long. In DNA, the CDR3 is TGTGCCAGCAGCTACGGACAGGGTGAGACCTACGAGCAGTACTTC. Protein: CASSYGQGETYEQYF.

This chain uses TRBV6-2 or TRBV6-3 with TRBJ1-2, with a tentative D call TRBD1 (5 bases). Germline CDR1 is MNHEY and CDR2 is SVGEGT. Deletions cut 4 bases from V and 10 bases from J, with 19 bases between. The CDR3 has 14 residues. This chain's CDR3 is CASSLRLEQEDYTF. The CDR3 DNA follows: TGTGCCAGCAGTTTGCGCCTCGAACAGGAGGACTACACCTTC.

This clone was counted many times. The chain employs TRBV6-1 and TRBJ1-5; D call uncertain. The CDR3 is 12 amino acids. Germline-derived CDR1 and CDR2 are MNHNS and SASEGT. Trimming removed 10 bases from V and 4 bases from J, with 11 bases in between. Here the CDR3 DNA reads TGTGCCACCCGGAGGGTAAATCAGCCCCAGCATTTT. It is translated as CATRRVNQPQHF.

The rearrangement uses TRBV5-1 and TRBJ1-4; D is uncertain. This CDR3 is 14 amino acids long. The V end lost 4 bases, the J end lost 3 bases, and 10 bases lay between the germline ends. Germline V CDR1 and CDR2: SGHRS, YFSETQ. The CDR3 nucleotides read TGCGCCAGCAGCGAGTTACAGTCTAATGAAAAACTGTTTTTT. Amino acid sequence: CASSELQSNEKLFF.

This clone has ten or more counts. V gene TRBV27 combines with J gene TRBJ1-1; no definite D call. Trimming cost V 4 bases and J 0 bases, with 6 bases left between them. The CDR3 is made up of 13 amino acids. CDR1 and CDR2 (germline): MNHEY, SMNVEV (reference sequence). The CDR3 sequence is CASSYTLNTEAFF. CDR3 nucleotide sequence: TGTGCCAGCAGTTATACACTGAACACTGAAGCTTTCTTT.

Many counts were recorded for this clone. The genes are TRBV20-1 and TRBJ2-7; 11 bases are a match to TRBD2. The CDR3 length is 14 residues. Losses at the gene ends were 5 bases for V and 3 bases for J; bases not matched to a gene: 6. Germline-derived CDR1 and CDR2 are DFQATT and SNEGSKA (reference sequence). The CDR3 loop is CSAFSGRVGYEQYF. CDR3 DNA sequence: TGCAGTGCTTTTAGCGGGAGGGTGGGCTACGAGCAGTACTTC.

In its sample, this clone was seen many times. V and J are TRBV24-1 and TRBJ2-3; no firm D call. V shed 4 bases and J shed 4 bases, with 14 bases lying between them. Germline V gives CDR1 KGHDR, CDR2 SFDVKD. This CDR3 has 15 amino acids. CDR3 DNA sequence: TGTGCCACCAGTGAACCGCCCCCCGGAGCAGATACGCAGTATTTT. It yields the protein CATSEPPPGADTQYF.

This chain uses TRBV7-9 with TRBJ2-2; D tentatively fits TRBD1 or TRBD2 (6 bases each). From germline, CDR1 is SEHNR and CDR2 FQNEAQ (reference sequence). Trimming cost V 5 bases and J 4 bases, with 14 bases left between them. CDR3 length: 15 amino acids. CDR3 protein: CASSVWGASTGELFF. The DNA of the CDR3 is TGTGCCAGCAGCGTTTGGGGGGCCTCCACCGGGGAGCTGTTTTTT.

In regard to this clone: This could be a read error, since a much larger clone is one nucleotide away. Other DNA sequences in this sample translate to the same CDR3. This rearrangement joins TRBV5-5 to TRBJ1-5; D uncertain. The V end was cut by 0 bases, the J end by 4 bases, with 14 bases between. The CDR3 has 16 amino acids. The germline CDR1 and CDR2 sequences are SGHKS and YYEKEE (reference sequence). In DNA, the CDR3 is TGTGCCAGCAGCTTGGAGTTAGACACTAGTAATCAGCCCCAGCATTTT. It is translated as CASSLELDTSNQPQHF.

This clone was counted many times. This chain links TRBV27 with TRBJ2-7; 16 nucleotides line up with TRBD2. The CDR3 is made up of 19 amino acids. Per the germline V gene, CDR1 is MNHEY and CDR2 is SMNVEV (reference sequence). With V trimmed by 4 bases and J by 7 bases, 16 bases remained unmatched. Here the CDR3 reads CASSSRTAGLAGGPREQYF. Written as DNA, the CDR3 is TGTGCCAGCAGTTCCCGGACGGCGGGACTAGCGGGAGGGCCGAGGGAGCAGTACTTC.

This clone was seen at least ten times. The chain joins TRBV29-1 to TRBJ2-2, with TRBD1 matching over 10 bases. Losses at the gene ends were 7 bases for V and 7 bases for J; bases not matched to a gene: 9. The CDR3 runs to 14 residues. Germline CDR1 and CDR2: SQVTM and ANQGSEA. This chain's CDR3 is CSANPGTGDGELFF. The CDR3 nucleotides are TGCAGCGCTAATCCCGGGACAGGGGACGGGGAGCTGTTTTTT.

This clone appeared many times. The chain uses TRBV12-3 or TRBV12-4 and TRBJ2-3, with D perhaps TRBD2 (6 bases). The CDR3 covers 14 residues. Trimming cost V 6 bases and J 3 bases, with 13 bases left between them. CDR3 nucleotide sequence: TGTGCCAGCAGGGGGGGTTTGTCGACAGATACGCAGTATTTT. This translates into CASRGGLSTDTQYF.

About this clone itself: A much larger clone differs by one base, so this may be a read error. The rearrangement links TRBV7-6 to TRBJ2-1, with TRBD2 as a possible D gene (6 bases). CDR1 is SGHVS, CDR2 FNYEAQ, per germline. The CDR3 has 13 residues. V lost 7 bases, J lost 7 bases, and 14 bases lay in between. The CDR3 nucleotides are TGTGCCAGCATCGGGGGTTGGGGAAATGAGCAGTTCTTC. This codes for CASIGGWGNEQFF.

This clone occurred many times. This CDR3 reads CSSLGTESSYEQYF. In DNA, the CDR3 is TGCAGTTCCTTAGGGACGGAAAGCTCCTACGAGCAGTACTTC. The genes are TRBV20-1 and TRBJ2-7; possibly TRBD1 or TRBD2 for D (5 bases each). CDR3 length equals 14 residues. V was shortened by 8 bases and J by 0 bases, with 17 bases between the two germline ends. From germline, CDR1 is DFQATT and CDR2 SNEGSKA (reference sequence).

In this sample, this clone turned up many times. The genes are TRBV30 and TRBJ1-6; TRBD1 is a possible D gene (5 bases). V shed 3 bases and J shed 0 bases, with 12 bases lying between them. Germline V gives CDR1 GTSNPN, CDR2 SVGIG (reference sequence). The CDR3 sequence is 16 residues long. CDR3 coding DNA: TGTGCCTGGAGGGATCCAGGGTCCTCCTATAATTCACCCCTCCACTTT. Amino acids: CAWRDPGSSYNSPLHF.